This entry lists 14 T cell receptor beta chains sequenced from one sample in a study of T cells after yellow fever vaccination. TCRdb reprocessed the 5' RACE reads via MiXCR and lists one record per CDR3 protein. The table shows 310,000 or so distinct CDR3 sequences, with around 6.8% occurring only once. Specimen: PBMCs, collected roughly seven weeks after the first yellow fever vaccination. The receptor set was obtained from a man aged 18-30 years who received the YFV17D yellow fever vaccine.

The genes are TRBV5-4 and TRBJ2-1; the match to TRBD2 covers 14 bases. With 4 bases clipped from V and 4 bases from J, the junction kept 4 bases outside the gene matches. The CDR3 has 16 residues. CDR1 and CDR2 (germline): SGHNT, YYREEE (reference sequence). CDR3 sequence (DNA): TGTGCCAGCAGCCCGACTAGCGGGGGGGGGTACAATGAGCAGTTCTTC. It specifies CASSPTSGGGYNEQFF.

This clonotype turned up a few times. The chain links TRBV7-2 to TRBJ2-7; TRBD2 is a possible D gene (5 bases). Trimming stripped 2 bases from V and 1 base from J, with 9 bases between. Germline V gene sequence: CDR1 SGHTA, CDR2 FQGNSA. CDR3 size: 14 residues. DNA of the CDR3: TGTGCCAGCAGCTTACGGGAAGAATCCTACGAGCAGTACTTC. This codes for CASSLREESYEQYF.

This chain connects TRBV24-1 to TRBJ2-1; D possibly corresponds to TRBD2 (6 bases). The CDR3 length is 16 residues. With 0 bases removed from V and 0 bases from J, the gap between germline ends came to 8 bases. CDR1 is KGHDR and CDR2 is SFDVKD in the germline V gene. This chain's CDR3 is CATSDLGGNSYNEQFF. The CDR3 DNA reads TGTGCCACCAGTGATTTGGGGGGGAACTCCTACAATGAGCAGTTCTTC.

The chain recombines TRBV29-1 with TRBJ1-2; weak D call: TRBD1 (5 bases). This CDR3 contains 14 residues. Germline CDR1 is SQVTM and CDR2 is ANQGSEA. Trimming pared 4 bases from V and 6 bases from J, leaving 18 bases between. CDR3 in amino acids: CSVVRDLQPHGYTF. In nucleotides, the CDR3 is TGCAGCGTTGTCCGGGACCTCCAACCCCATGGCTACACCTTC.

This clonotype has just a few counts. The rearrangement links TRBV7-9 to TRBJ2-2; possibly TRBD1 for D (5 bases). Germline V gives CDR1 SEHNR, CDR2 FQNEAQ (reference sequence). With 5 bases removed from V and 3 bases from J, the gap between germline ends came to 13 bases. The CDR3 spans 15 residues. The CDR3 DNA reads TGTGCCAGCAGCCCCACGGCAGGGTACACCGGGGAGCTGTTTTTT. Its translation: CASSPTAGYTGELFF.

The J gene is TRBJ1-6, the V gene TRBV7-9, with D unclear. Trimming pared 1 base from V and 6 bases from J, leaving 7 bases between. The germline CDR1 and CDR2 sequences are SEHNR and FQNEAQ (reference sequence). This CDR3 is built from 14 residues. The CDR3 reads CASSLDGRNSPLHF. In DNA form, the CDR3 reads TGTGCCAGCAGCTTAGATGGCCGTAATTCACCCCTCCACTTT. The variable domain in full, completed from reference TRBV7-9 and TRBJ1-6, reads DTGVSQNPRHKITKRGQNVTFRCDPISEHNRLYWYRQTLGQGPEFLTYFQNEAQLEKSRLLSDRFSAERPKGSFSTLEIQRTEQGDSAMYLCASSLDGRNSPLHFGNGTRLTVT.

This clonotype was recorded many times. The V and J genes are TRBV12-3 or TRBV12-4 and TRBJ2-3, with 7 bases lining up with TRBD2. The CDR3 spans 13 residues. Trimming took 5 bases from V and 3 from J; bases not matched to a gene: 2. This chain's CDR3 is CASSGDYTDTQYF. CDR3 DNA sequence: TGTGCCAGCAGTGGGGACTATACAGATACGCAGTATTTT.

The sample holds many counts of this clonotype. The final CDR3 position lacks the conserved phenylalanine or tryptophan, pointing to a likely read error. V gene TRBV28 combines with J gene TRBJ1-2; 7 bases fit TRBD1. Germline V gene sequence: CDR1 MDHEN, CDR2 SYDVKM. V was clipped by 6 bases and J by 3 bases; unmatched bases: 4. The CDR3 has 13 residues. The CDR3 DNA sequence: TGTGCCAGCAGCTCCGGACAGGACTATGGCTACACCTTA. It is translated as CASSSGQDYGYTL.

This clonotype was seen a few times. The chain carries TRBV20-1 and TRBJ2-1; no clear D. The CDR3 runs 13 residues. Trimming shortened V by 5 bases and J by 4 bases, and 12 bases separated the two germline ends. The germline CDR1 and CDR2 sequences are DFQATT and SNEGSKA (reference sequence). The CDR3 bases are TGCAGTGCTGATCGACGGCTTTACAATGAGCAGTTCTTC. Translation: CSADRRLYNEQFF.

This clonotype came up many times. The rearrangement joins TRBV7-3 to TRBJ2-5; D not resolved. The CDR3 spans 13 residues. V lost 0 bases, J lost 5 bases, and 7 bases lay in between. Germline V gene data show CDR1 as SGHTA and CDR2 as FQGTGA. For the CDR3, the DNA is TGTGCCAGCAGCTTAACGTCCTGGGAGACCCAGTACTTC. Protein sequence: CASSLTSWETQYF.

The gene calls are TRBV12-3 or TRBV12-4 and TRBJ2-5; 7 bases line up with TRBD1. J lost 5 bases, V lost 7 bases, and 10 bases had no gene match. The length of the CDR3 is 14 residues. The CDR3 DNA reads TGTGCCAGCACCCGGACCAGGGGGATGGAGACCCAGTACTTC. Its protein product is CASTRTRGMETQYF.

In this sample, this clonotype turned up a few times. V usage is TRBV3-1 and J usage is TRBJ2-5; D might be TRBD2 (5 bases). Between the trimmed V and J ends, which lost 0 bases and 2 bases, there was a span of 10 bases. In germline, CDR1 is LGHDT, CDR2 YNNKEL (reference sequence). The CDR3 totals 15 residues. Here the CDR3 DNA reads TGTGCCAGCAGCCAAGACGGTGCGGGTCAAGAGACCCAGTACTTC. Protein product: CASSQDGAGQETQYF.

V is TRBV4-2 and J is TRBJ2-5; possibly TRBD1 for D (5 bases). CDR1 and CDR2 (germline): LGHNA, YNFKEQ. V lost 3 bases and J 5 bases, leaving 16 bases between the germline ends. CDR3 length: 15 residues. As DNA, the CDR3 is TGTGCCAGCAGCCACCAGAAACAGGATTGGGAGACCCAGTACTTC. Amino acids: CASSHQKQDWETQYF.

This clonotype occurred a few times. CDR3 in amino acids: CASSVGGGLGEAFF. CDR3 nucleotides: TGTGCCAGCAGCGTAGGAGGGGGGCTGGGTGAAGCTTTCTTT. The chain recombines TRBV9 with TRBJ1-1, with D possibly being TRBD1 (6 bases). The V gene's germline CDR1 is SGDLS and CDR2 YYNGEE. Trimming pared 0 bases from V and 7 bases from J, leaving 13 bases between. This CDR3 spans 14 amino acids.